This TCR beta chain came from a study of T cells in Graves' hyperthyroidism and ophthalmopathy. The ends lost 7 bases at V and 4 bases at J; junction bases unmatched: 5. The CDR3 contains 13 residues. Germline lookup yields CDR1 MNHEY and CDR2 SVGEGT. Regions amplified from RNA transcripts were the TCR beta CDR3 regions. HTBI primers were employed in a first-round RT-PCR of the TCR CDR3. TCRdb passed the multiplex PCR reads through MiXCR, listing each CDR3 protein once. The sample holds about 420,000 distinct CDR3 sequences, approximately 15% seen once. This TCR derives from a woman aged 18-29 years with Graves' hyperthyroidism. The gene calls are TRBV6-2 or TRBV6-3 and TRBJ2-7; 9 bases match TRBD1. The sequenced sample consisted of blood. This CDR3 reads CASNNRGLYEQYF. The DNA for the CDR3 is TGTGCCAGCAACAACAGGGGGCTGTACGAGCAGTACTTC.